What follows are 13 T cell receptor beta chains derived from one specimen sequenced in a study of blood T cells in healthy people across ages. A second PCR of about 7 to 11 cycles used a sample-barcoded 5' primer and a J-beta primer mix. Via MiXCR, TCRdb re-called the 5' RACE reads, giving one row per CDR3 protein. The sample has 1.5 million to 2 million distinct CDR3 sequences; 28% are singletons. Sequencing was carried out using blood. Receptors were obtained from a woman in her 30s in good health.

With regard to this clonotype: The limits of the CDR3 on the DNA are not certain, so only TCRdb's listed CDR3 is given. The CDR3 spells CATSDALTLYFCATSDLAEQFF. The chain links TRBV24-1 to TRBJ2-1. Germline CDR1 KGHDR, CDR2 SFDVKD. The CDR3 extends over 22 residues, inclusive of both ends.

DNA of the CDR3: TGCAGTGCTAGCTTGCGAGGGGTGGGCAATCAGCCCCAGCATTTT. This translates into CSASLRGVGNQPQHF. The chain is built from TRBV20-1 and TRBJ1-5, with D maybe TRBD1 (5 bases). CDR1 DFQATT and CDR2 SNEGSKA come from the germline V gene (reference sequence). V was cut by 3 bases and J by 2 bases, with 14 bases left in between. The CDR3 has 15 residues.

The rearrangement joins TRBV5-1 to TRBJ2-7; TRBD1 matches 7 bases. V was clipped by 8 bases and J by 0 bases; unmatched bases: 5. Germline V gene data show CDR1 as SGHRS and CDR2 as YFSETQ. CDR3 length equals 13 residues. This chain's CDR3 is CASGTEYSYEQYF. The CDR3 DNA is TGCGCCAGTGGGACAGAGTACTCCTACGAGCAGTACTTC.

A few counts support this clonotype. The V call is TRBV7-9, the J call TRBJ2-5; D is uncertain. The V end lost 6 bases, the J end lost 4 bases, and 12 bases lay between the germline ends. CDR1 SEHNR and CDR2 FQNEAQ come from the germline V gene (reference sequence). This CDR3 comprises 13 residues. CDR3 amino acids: CASRIPTGETQYF. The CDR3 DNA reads TGTGCCAGCAGAATACCGACTGGAGAGACCCAGTACTTC.

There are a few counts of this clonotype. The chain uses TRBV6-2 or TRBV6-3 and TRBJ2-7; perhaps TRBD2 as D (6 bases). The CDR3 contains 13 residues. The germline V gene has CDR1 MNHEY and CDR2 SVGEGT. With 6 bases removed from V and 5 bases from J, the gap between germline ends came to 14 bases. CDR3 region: CASSSLALDEQYF. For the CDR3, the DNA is TGTGCCAGCAGCTCCCTAGCGTTGGACGAGCAGTACTTC.

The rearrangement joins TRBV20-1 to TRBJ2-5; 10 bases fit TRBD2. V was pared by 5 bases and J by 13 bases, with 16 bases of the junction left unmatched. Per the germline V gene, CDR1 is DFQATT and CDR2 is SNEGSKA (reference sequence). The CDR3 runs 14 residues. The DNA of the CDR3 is TGCAGTGCTTCGACCACTAGCGGGGCAGTAGCCGCGTACTTC. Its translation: CSASTTSGAVAAYF.

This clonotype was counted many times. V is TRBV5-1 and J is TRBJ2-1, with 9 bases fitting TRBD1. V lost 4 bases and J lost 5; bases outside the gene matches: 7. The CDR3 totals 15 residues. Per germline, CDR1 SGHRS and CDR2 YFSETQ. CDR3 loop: CASSPGTGINNEQFF. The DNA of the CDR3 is TGCGCCAGCAGCCCCGGGACAGGGATAAACAATGAGCAGTTCTTC.

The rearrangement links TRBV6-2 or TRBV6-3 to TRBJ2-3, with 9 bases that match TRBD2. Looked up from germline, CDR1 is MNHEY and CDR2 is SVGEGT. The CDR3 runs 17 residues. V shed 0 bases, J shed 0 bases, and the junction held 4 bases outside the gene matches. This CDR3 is CASSYSLAGGSTDTQYF. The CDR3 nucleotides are TGTGCCAGCAGTTACTCCCTTGCGGGGGGGAGCACAGATACGCAGTATTTT.

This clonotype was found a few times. DNA for the CDR3: TGTGCCAGCAGTTACGGAGGGATATCCGAGCAGTACTTC. It encodes CASSYGGISEQYF. This sequence joins TRBV6-2 or TRBV6-3 and TRBJ2-7; tentatively, D is TRBD2 (6 bases). The CDR3 runs 13 residues. Germline V gives CDR1 MNHEY, CDR2 SVGEGT. Trimming removed 2 bases from V and 6 bases from J, with 11 bases in between.

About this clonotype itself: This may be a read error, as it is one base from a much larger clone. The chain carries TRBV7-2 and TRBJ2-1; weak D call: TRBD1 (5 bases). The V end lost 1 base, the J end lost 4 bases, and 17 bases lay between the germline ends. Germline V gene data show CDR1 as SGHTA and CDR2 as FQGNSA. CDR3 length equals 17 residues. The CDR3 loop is CASSLGSGLGAYNEQFF. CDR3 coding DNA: TGTGCCAGCAGCTTAGGGAGTGGTCTAGGGGCATACAATGAGCAGTTCTTC. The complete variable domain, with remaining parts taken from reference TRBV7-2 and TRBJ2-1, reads GAGVSQSPSNKVTEKGKDVELRCDPISGHTALYWYRQSLGQGLEFLIYFQGNSAPDKSGLPSDRFSAERTGGSVSTLTIQRTQQEDSAVYLCASSLGSGLGAYNEQFFGPGTRLTVL.

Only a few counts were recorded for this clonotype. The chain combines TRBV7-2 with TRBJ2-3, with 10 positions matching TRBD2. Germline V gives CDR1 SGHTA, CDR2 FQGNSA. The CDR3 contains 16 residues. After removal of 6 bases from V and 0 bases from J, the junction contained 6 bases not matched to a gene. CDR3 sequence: CASRIGLAASTDTQYF. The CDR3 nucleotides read TGTGCCAGCAGAATAGGACTAGCGGCTAGCACAGATACGCAGTATTTT.

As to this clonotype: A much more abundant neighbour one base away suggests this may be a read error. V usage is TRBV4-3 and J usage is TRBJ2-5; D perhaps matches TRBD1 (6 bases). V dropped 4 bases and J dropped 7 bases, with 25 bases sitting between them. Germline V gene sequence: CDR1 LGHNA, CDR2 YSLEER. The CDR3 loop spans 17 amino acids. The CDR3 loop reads CASSLPPRGGDGVTQYF. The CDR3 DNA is TGCGCCAGCAGCCTGCCTCCCAGGGGCGGTGATGGAGTGACCCAGTACTTC.

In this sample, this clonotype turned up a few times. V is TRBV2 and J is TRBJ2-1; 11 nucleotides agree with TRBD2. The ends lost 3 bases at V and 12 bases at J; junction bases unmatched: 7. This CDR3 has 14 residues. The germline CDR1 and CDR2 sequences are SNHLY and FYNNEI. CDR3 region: CASSESLLAGAQFF. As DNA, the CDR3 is TGTGCCAGCAGTGAGAGCTTACTAGCGGGGGCGCAGTTCTTC.